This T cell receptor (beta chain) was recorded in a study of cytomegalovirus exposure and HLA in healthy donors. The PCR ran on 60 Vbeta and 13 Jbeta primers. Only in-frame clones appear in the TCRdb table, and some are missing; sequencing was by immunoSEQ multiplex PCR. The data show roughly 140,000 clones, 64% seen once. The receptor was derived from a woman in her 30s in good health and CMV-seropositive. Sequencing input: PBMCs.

CDR3 bases: TGTGCCAGCAGCGCTCCCAGGGGGCACGGAAACACCATATATTTT. Its translation: CASSAPRGHGNTIYF. This chain joins TRBV6-1 and TRBJ1-3; 8 positions match TRBD1. Per germline, CDR1 MNHNS and CDR2 SASEGT. This CDR3 comprises 15 residues. V gave up 6 bases and J gave up 4 bases; unmatched junction bases: 8.